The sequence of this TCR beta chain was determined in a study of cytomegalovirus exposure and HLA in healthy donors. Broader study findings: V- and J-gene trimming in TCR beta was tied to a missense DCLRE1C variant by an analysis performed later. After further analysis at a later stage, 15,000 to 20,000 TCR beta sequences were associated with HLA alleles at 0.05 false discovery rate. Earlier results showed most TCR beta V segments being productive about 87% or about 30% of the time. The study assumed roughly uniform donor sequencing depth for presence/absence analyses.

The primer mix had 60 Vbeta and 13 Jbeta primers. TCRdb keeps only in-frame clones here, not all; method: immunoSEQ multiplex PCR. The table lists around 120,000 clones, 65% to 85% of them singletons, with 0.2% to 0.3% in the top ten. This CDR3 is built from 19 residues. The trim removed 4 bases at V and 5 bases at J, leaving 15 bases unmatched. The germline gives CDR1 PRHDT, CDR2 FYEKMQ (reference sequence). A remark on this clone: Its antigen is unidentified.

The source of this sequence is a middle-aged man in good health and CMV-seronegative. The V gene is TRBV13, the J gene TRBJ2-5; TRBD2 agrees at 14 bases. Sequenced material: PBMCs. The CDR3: CASSSDRWTSGGSVETQYF. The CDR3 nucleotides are TGTGCCAGCAGCTCGGACAGGTGGACTAGCGGGGGGTCCGTGGAGACCCAGTACTTC.